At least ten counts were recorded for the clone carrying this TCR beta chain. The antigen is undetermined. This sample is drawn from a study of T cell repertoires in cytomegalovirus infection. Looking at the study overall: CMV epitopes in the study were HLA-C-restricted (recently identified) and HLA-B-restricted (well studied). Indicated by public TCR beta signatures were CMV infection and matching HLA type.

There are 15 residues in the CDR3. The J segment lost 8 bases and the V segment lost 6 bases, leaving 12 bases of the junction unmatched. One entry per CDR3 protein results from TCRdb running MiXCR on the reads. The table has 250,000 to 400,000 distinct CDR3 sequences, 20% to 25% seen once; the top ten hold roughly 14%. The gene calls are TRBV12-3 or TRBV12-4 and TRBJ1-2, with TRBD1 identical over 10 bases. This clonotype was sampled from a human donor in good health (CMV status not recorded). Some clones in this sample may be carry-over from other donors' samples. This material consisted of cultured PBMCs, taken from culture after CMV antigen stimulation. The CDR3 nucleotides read TGTGCCAGCAGCCTTCTGACAGGGGGCGTGGAGGGCTACACCTTC. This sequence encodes CASSLLTGGVEGYTF.